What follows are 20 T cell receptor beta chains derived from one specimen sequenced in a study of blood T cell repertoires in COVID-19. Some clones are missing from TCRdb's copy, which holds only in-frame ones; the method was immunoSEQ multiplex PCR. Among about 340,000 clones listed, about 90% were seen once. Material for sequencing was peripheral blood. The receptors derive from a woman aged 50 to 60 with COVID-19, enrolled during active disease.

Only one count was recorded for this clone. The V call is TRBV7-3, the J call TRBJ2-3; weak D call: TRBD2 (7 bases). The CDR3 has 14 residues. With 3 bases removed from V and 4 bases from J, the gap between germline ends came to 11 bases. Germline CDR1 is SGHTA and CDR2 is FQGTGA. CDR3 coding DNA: TGTGCCAGCAGCTTTCGGGGGGCCTCAGATACGCAGTATTTT. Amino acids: CASSFRGASDTQYF. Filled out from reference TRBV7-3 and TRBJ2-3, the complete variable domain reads GAGVSQTPSNKVTEKGKYVELRCDPISGHTALYWYRQSLGQGPEFLIYFQGTGAADDSGLPNDRFFAVRPEGSVSTLKIQRTERGDSAVYLCASSFRGASDTQYFGPGTRLTVL.

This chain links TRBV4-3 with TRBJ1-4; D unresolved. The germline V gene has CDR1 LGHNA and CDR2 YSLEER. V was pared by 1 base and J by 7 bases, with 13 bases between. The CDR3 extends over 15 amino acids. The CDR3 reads CASSQGPGRGEKLFF. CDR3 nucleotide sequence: TGCGCCAGCAGCCAAGGCCCTGGTCGGGGTGAAAAACTGTTTTTT.

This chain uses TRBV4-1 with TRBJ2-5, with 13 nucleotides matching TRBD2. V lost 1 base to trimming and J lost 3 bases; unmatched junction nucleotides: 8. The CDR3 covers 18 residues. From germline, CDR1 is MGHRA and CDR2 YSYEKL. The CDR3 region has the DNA TGCGCCAGCAGCCAAGCAACTAGCGGGAGGGCCTTTAAAGAGACCCAGTACTTC. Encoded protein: CASSQATSGRAFKETQYF.

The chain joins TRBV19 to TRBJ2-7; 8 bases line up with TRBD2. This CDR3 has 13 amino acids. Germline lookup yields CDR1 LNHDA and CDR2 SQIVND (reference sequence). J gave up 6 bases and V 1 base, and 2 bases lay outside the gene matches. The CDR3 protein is CASSIGLAIEQYF. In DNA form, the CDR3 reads TGTGCCAGTAGTATAGGACTAGCGATCGAGCAGTACTTC.

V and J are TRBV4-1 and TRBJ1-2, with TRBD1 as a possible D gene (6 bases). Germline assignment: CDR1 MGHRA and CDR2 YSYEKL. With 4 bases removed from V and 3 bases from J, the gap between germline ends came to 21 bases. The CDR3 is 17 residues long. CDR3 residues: CASSRPSRGGRHYGYTF. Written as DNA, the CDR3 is TGCGCCAGCAGCCGGCCAAGTCGGGGGGGGCGTCACTATGGCTACACCTTC.

CDR3 in amino acids: CSASIGLAGGRTDTQYF. CDR3 nucleotide sequence: TGCAGTGCTAGTATAGGTCTAGCGGGAGGACGCACAGATACGCAGTATTTT. The chain uses TRBV20-1 and TRBJ2-3, with TRBD2 matching 11 bases. This CDR3 has 17 residues. Germline V gives CDR1 DFQATT, CDR2 SNEGSKA (reference sequence). J was trimmed by 1 base and V by 3 bases; bases with no gene match: 9.

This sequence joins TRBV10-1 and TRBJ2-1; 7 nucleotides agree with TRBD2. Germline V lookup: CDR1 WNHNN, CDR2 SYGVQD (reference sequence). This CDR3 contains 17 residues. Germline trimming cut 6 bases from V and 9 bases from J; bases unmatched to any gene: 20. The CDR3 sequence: CASSSRYRREEPPEQFF. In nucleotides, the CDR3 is TGCGCCAGCAGCTCTCGTTACCGTCGGGAGGAGCCCCCTGAGCAGTTCTTC.

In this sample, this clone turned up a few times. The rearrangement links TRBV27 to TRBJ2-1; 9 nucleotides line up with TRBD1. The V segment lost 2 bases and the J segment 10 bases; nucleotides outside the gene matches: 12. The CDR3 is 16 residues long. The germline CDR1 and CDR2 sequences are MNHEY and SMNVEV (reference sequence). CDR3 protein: CASSLNLGTGLGEQFF. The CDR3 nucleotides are TGTGCCAGCAGTTTAAATTTAGGGACAGGGCTAGGGGAGCAGTTCTTC.

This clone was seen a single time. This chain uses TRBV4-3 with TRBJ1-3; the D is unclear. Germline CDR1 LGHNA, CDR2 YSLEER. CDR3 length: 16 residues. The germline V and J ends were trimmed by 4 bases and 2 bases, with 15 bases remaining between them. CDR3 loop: CASSPTLLTAGNTIYF. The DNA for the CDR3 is TGCGCCAGCAGCCCGACTCTTCTCACTGCTGGAAACACCATATATTTT.

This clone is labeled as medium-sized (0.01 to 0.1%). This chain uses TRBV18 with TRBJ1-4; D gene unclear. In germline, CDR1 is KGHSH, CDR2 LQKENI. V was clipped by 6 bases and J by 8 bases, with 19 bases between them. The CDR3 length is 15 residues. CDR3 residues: CASSRGSNGGEKLFF. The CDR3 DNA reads TGTGCCAGCTCGCGAGGGTCCAACGGCGGGGAAAAACTGTTTTTT. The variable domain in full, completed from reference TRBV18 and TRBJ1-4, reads NAGVMQNPRHLVRRRGQEARLRCSPMKGHSHVYWYRQLPEEGLKFMVYLQKENIIDESGMPKERFSAEFPKEGPSILRIQQVVRGDSAAYFCASSRGSNGGEKLFFGSGTQLSVL.

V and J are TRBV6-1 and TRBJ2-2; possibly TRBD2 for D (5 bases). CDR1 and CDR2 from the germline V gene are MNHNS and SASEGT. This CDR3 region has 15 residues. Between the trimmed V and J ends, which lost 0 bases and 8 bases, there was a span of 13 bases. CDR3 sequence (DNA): TGTGCCAGCAGTGAAGCGCGTCCGGGGTTGGGGGAGCTGTTTTTT. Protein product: CASSEARPGLGELFF.

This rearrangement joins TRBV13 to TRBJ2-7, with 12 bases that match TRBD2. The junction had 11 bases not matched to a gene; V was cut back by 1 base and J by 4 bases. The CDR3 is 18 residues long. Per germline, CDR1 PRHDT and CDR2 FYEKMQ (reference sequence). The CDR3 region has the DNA TGTGCCAGCAGCTTAGAGGGGCTAGCGGGAGGGCCGGGGTACGAGCAGTACTTC. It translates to CASSLEGLAGGPGYEQYF.

This chain's CDR3 is CASSQDLLAGEWAQYF. The CDR3 nucleotides are TGTGCCAGCAGCCAAGATTTGCTAGCGGGGGAGTGGGCCCAGTACTTC. The chain recombines TRBV4-2 with TRBJ2-5, with TRBD2 identical over 10 bases. CDR3 length: 16 residues. Germline V gives CDR1 LGHNA, CDR2 YNFKEQ. Trimming cost V 0 bases and J 9 bases; bases outside gene matches: 10.

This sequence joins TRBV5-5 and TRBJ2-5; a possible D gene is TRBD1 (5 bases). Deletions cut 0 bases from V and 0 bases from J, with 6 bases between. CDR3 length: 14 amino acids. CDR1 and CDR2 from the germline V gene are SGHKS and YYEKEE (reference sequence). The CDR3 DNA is TGTGCCAGCAGCTTGGGACAGAACCAAGAGACCCAGTACTTC. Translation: CASSLGQNQETQYF.

CDR3 region: CASSYRRTGELFF. DNA of the CDR3: TGTGCCAGCAGTTATAGGAGGACCGGGGAGCTGTTTTTT. The gene calls are TRBV6-5 and TRBJ2-2; possibly TRBD2 for D (5 bases). The V end lost 3 bases, the J end lost 5 bases, and 7 bases lay between the germline ends. CDR1 is MNHEY and CDR2 is SVGAGI in the germline V gene. The CDR3 loop spans 13 amino acids.

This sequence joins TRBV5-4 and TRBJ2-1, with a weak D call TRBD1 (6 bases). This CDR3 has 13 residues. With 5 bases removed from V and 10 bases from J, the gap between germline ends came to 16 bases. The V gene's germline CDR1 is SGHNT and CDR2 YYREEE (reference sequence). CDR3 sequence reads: CASRIQGRPEQFF. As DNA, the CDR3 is TGTGCCAGCAGAATACAGGGTAGACCCGAGCAGTTCTTC.

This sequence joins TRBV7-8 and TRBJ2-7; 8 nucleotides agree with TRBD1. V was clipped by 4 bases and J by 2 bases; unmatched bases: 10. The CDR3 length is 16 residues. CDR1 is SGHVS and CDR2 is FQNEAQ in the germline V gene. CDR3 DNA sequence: TGTGCCAGCAGCTCACCAGACAGGACAGGGACCTACGAGCAGTACTTC. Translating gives CASSSPDRTGTYEQYF.

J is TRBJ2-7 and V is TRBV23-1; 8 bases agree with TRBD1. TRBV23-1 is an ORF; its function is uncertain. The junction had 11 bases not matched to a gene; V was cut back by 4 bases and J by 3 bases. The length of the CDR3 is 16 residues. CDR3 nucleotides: TGCGCCAGCAGTCGTGGACAGGGCCCCTCAGACTACGAGCAGTACTTC. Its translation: CASSRGQGPSDYEQYF.

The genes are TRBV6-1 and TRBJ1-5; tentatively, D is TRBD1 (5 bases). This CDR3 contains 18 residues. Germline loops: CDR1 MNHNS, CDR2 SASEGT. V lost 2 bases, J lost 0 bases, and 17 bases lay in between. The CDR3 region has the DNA TGTGCCAGCAGTGAATCCAGCTTTGGAGGGACTAGCAATCAGCCCCAGCATTTT. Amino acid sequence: CASSESSFGGTSNQPQHF.

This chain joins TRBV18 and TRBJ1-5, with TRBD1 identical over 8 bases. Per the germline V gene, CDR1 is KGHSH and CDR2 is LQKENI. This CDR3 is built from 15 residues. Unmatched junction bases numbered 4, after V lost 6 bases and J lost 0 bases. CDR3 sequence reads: CASSDDRGSNQPQHF. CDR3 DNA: TGTGCCAGCTCGGATGACAGGGGTAGCAATCAGCCCCAGCATTTT.